The 9 T cell receptor beta chains below were found in one sample sequenced in a study of T-cell reconstitution after alpha-beta-depleted transplantation in children. Preparation of the TCRbeta library used unique molecular identifiers. TCRdb reanalysed the PCR reads using MiXCR and keeps one entry per CDR3 protein. The data show 200,000 to 250,000 distinct CDR3 sequences, about 11% seen once. Sequencing used PBMCs, obtained before TCRalphabeta/CD19-depleted stem cell transplant. The receptors here all came from a child less than two years old with acute myeloid leukemia, due to receive a stem cell transplant.

The rearrangement uses TRBV11-2 and TRBJ2-2; tentatively, D is TRBD2 (6 bases). Between the trimmed V and J ends, which lost 4 bases and 3 bases, there was a span of 21 bases. CDR3 length: 18 residues. In germline, CDR1 is SGHAT, CDR2 FQNNGV. The CDR3 is CASSSHERVKLDTGELFF. CDR3 bases: TGTGCCAGCAGCTCCCATGAGCGGGTAAAATTGGACACCGGGGAGCTGTTTTTT.

This clonotype was observed at least ten times. V gene TRBV29-1 combines with J gene TRBJ2-5; TRBD1 is a possible D gene (5 bases). Germline CDR1 SQVTM, CDR2 ANQGSEA. This CDR3 spans 14 amino acids. V lost 4 bases and J 4 bases, leaving 16 bases between the germline ends. The CDR3 is CSVATGGIRETQYF. The DNA for the CDR3 is TGCAGCGTTGCCACAGGTGGGATAAGAGAGACCCAGTACTTC.

The table lists this clonotype with many counts. The gene calls are TRBV12-3 or TRBV12-4 and TRBJ2-1; no clear D gene. V was pared by 2 bases and J by 4 bases, with 12 bases between. There are 15 residues in the CDR3. The CDR3 spells CASSLRLASYNEQFF. DNA for the CDR3: TGTGCCAGCAGTTTACGGCTTGCTAGTTACAATGAGCAGTTCTTC.

This clonotype showed up many times. V is TRBV29-1 and J is TRBJ1-3; no clear D gene. V was pared by 1 base and J by 0 bases, with 4 bases between. This CDR3 has 13 amino acids. Germline V gives CDR1 SQVTM, CDR2 ANQGSEA. CDR3 nucleotide sequence: TGCAGCGTTGAAGGGAACTCTGGAAACACCATATATTTT. It codes for CSVEGNSGNTIYF.

This clonotype has at least ten counts. The chain joins TRBV5-1 to TRBJ1-1; D remains unclear. Germline values: CDR1 SGHRS, CDR2 YFSETQ. The CDR3 sequence is 15 residues long. Trimming cost V 1 base and J 0 bases, with 10 bases left between them. CDR3 coding DNA: TGCGCCAGCAGCTTGAATGGGAATCTGAACACTGAAGCTTTCTTT. Translated, it gives CASSLNGNLNTEAFF.

This clonotype has ten or more counts. The rearrangement joins TRBV20-1 to TRBJ2-7; D possibly corresponds to TRBD2 (5 bases). This CDR3 is built from 10 residues. CDR1 and CDR2 (germline): DFQATT, SNEGSKA (reference sequence). V was clipped by 5 bases and J by 12 bases, with 14 bases between them. The CDR3 DNA reads as TGCAGTGCTTCCGGGGTCCACCTGTACTTC. The encoded protein is CSASGVHLYF.

The rearrangement uses TRBV3-1 and TRBJ2-2; D is perhaps TRBD1 (5 bases). Trimming removed 2 bases from V and 3 bases from J, with 10 bases in between. Germline loops: CDR1 LGHDT, CDR2 YNNKEL (reference sequence). This CDR3 has 15 residues. DNA of the CDR3: TGTGCCAGCAGCCAACAGGGCCGGGACACCGGGGAGCTGTTTTTT. Amino acids: CASSQQGRDTGELFF.

This clonotype came up many times. The V gene is TRBV12-3 or TRBV12-4, the J gene TRBJ2-7; D not resolved. V dropped 6 bases and J dropped 5 bases, with 2 bases sitting between them. The CDR3 spans 9 residues. CDR3 residues: CASSNEQYF. CDR3 coding DNA: TGTGCCAGCAGCAACGAGCAGTACTTC.

The genes are TRBV19 and TRBJ2-3; 11 positions match TRBD2. The CDR3 totals 16 residues. The V gene end was trimmed by 5 bases and the J gene end by 2 bases; junction bases not matched to a gene: 6. Germline V lookup: CDR1 LNHDA, CDR2 SQIVND (reference sequence). In DNA, the CDR3 is TGTGCCAGTAGTGTGCTAGCGGGGGGCCTCACAGATACGCAGTATTTT. Amino acid sequence: CASSVLAGGLTDTQYF.